The rows below give T cell receptor beta chains drawn from one sample of a study of beta chain features in type 1 diabetes. Generated by immunoSEQ multiplex PCR, the TCRdb table keeps only in-frame clones and is missing some. The data contain about 300,000 clones, around an eighth of them singletons. Sample: naive CD4+ T cells from blood. These TCRs come from a woman aged 18-29 years with type 1 diabetes. The CDR3 runs from the conserved cysteine through the conserved F or W. D genes are given only for firm matches. For some rows the clone size is stated as once, few or many, or as a class when expanded; others skip it.

>few|TRBJ2-1|.|TRBV15
CATSREIGGHEQFF
TGTGCCACCAGCAGAGAGATCGGGGGTCATGAGCAGTTCTTC
>few|TRBJ2-7|.|TRBV10-3
CAISESVFGSYEQYF
TGTGCCATCAGTGAGTCTGTCTTCGGCTCCTACGAGCAGTACTTC
>.|TRBJ2-2|.|TRBV19
CASSIPGTNTGELFF
TGTGCCAGTAGTATTCCCGGGACGAACACCGGGGAGCTGTTTTTT
>.|TRBJ1-1|TRBD1|TRBV29-1
CSVQGALNTEAFF
TGCAGCGTGCAGGGGGCTCTGAACACTGAAGCTTTCTTT
>.|TRBJ1-1|.|TRBV7-9
CASSLVQVNTEAFF
TGTGCCAGCAGCTTAGTACAGGTGAACACTGAAGCTTTCTTT
>.|TRBJ1-2|TRBD1|TRBV25-1
CASKGGSNYGYTF
TGTGCCAGCAAAGGGGGCAGTAACTATGGCTACACCTTC
>few|TRBJ2-7|.|TRBV14
CASSYLALSSYEQYF
TGTGCCAGCAGCTACTTAGCGTTAAGCTCCTACGAGCAGTACTTC
>few|TRBJ2-3|.|TRBV2
CASSESYPTTDTQYF
TGTGCCAGCAGTGAATCCTACCCTACCACGGATACGCAGTATTTT
>.|TRBJ2-7|.|TRBV28
CASSSGKDEQYF
TGTGCCAGCAGCTCCGGGAAAGACGAGCAGTACTTC
>.|TRBJ1-1|.|TRBV5-1
CASSGQGGGTEAFF
TGCGCCAGCAGCGGGCAGGGAGGGGGAACTGAAGCTTTCTTT
>.|TRBJ2-6|.|TRBV6-6
CASLSSGANVLTF
TGTGCCAGCCTAAGCTCTGGGGCCAACGTCCTGACTTTC
>few|TRBJ2-2|TRBD2|TRBV28
CASRNGGGAGELFF
TGTGCCAGCAGAAACGGGGGGGGAGCCGGGGAGCTGTTTTTT
>few|TRBJ2-1|TRBD1|TRBV13
CASSLGTGAYNEQFF
TGTGCCAGCAGCTTAGGGACAGGGGCGTACAATGAGCAGTTCTTC
>few|TRBJ2-2|.|TRBV18
CASSPAGDTGELFF
TGTGCCAGCTCACCGGCAGGGGACACCGGGGAGCTGTTTTTT
>.|TRBJ2-6|.|TRBV5-1
CASSTSNSGANVLTF
TGCGCCAGCAGCACTTCGAACTCTGGGGCCAACGTCCTGACTTTC
>.|TRBJ1-1|.|TRBV19
CASSIEGDFRAFF
TGTGCCAGTAGTATAGAGGGGGACTTCCGAGCTTTCTTT
>few|TRBJ1-4|.|TRBV9
CASRGTVAGSEKLFF
TGTGCCAGTAGGGGAACAGTTGCAGGATCTGAAAAACTGTTTTTT
>few|TRBJ2-2|.|TRBV7-2
CASSAWSKNTGELFF
TGTGCCAGCAGCGCCTGGTCTAAGAACACCGGGGAGCTGTTTTTT
>.|TRBJ1-2|TRBD1|TRBV5-4
CASSLGQGDYGYTF
TGTGCCAGCAGCTTGGGACAGGGGGACTATGGCTACACCTTC
>few|TRBJ2-7|.|TRBV28
CASSGWQGSYEQYF
TGTGCCAGTTCAGGATGGCAGGGTAGCTACGAGCAGTACTTC
>few|TRBJ2-1|TRBD2|TRBV14
CASSQGGTSGSGEQFF
TGTGCCAGCAGCCAAGGGGGGACTAGCGGGAGTGGTGAGCAGTTCTTC
>few|TRBJ1-2|.|TRBV18
CASSPQGEGYTF
TGTGCCAGCTCACCACAGGGGGAAGGCTACACCTTC
>.|TRBJ1-2|.|TRBV30
CALHAGGGPYGYTF
TGTGCCTTGCACGCGGGAGGGGGACCCTATGGCTACACCTTC
>.|TRBJ2-5|TRBD2|TRBV7-2
CASGTSGSLETQYF
TGTGCCAGCGGGACTAGCGGGAGTCTAGAGACCCAGTACTTC
>.|TRBJ2-1|.|TRBV28
CASSLLPGSQFF
TGTGCCAGCAGTTTGCTACCAGGGTCGCAGTTCTTC
>.|TRBJ2-7|.|TRBV11-2
CASSPSAGYEQYF
TGTGCCAGCAGCCCCTCCGCGGGCTACGAGCAGTACTTC
>few|TRBJ1-1|.|TRBV7-9
CASSTQTEYTEAFF
TGTGCCAGCAGCACCCAAACAGAATACACTGAAGCTTTCTTT
>.|TRBJ2-1|TRBD1|TRBV5-1
CASSSGTGVDNEQFF
TGCGCCAGCAGCAGCGGGACAGGGGTGGACAATGAGCAGTTCTTC